This TCR beta chain was profiled in a study of cytomegalovirus exposure and HLA in healthy donors. Findings of the study overall: Exclusion applied to some V segments, including TRBV6-2 and TRBV6-3, as they were indistinguishable.

The primer mix had 60 Vbeta and 13 Jbeta primers. TCRdb keeps only in-frame clones here, not all; method: immunoSEQ multiplex PCR. The data show tens of thousands of clones, over 65% seen once. Germline CDR1 reads SGHNT; CDR2 reads YENEEA. The CDR3 totals 13 residues. With respect to this clone: Its antigen is not known. A read error may account for a junction end that differs from germline.

This rearrangement joins TRBV11-3 to TRBJ2-2, with D perhaps TRBD2 (5 bases). Sequencing used PBMCs. The sequence came from a woman between 40 and 50 years old in good health and CMV-seropositive. CDR3: CASSPYKTGEPFF. In DNA form, the CDR3 reads TGTGCCAGCAGCCCATACAAGACCGGGGAGCCGTTTTTT.